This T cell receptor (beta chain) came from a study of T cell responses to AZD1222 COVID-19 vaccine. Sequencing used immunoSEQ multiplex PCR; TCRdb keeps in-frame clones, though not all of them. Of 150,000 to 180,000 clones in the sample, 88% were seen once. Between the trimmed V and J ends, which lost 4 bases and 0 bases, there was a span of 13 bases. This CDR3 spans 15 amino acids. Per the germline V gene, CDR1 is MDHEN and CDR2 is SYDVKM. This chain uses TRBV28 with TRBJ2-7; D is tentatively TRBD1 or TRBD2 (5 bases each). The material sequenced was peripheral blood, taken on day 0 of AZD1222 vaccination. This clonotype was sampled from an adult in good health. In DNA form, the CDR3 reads TGTGCCAGCAGTTCAGCCGGGACGGGCTCCTACGAGCAGTACTTC. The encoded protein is CASSSAGTGSYEQYF.